This entry lists 9 T cell receptor beta chains sequenced from one sample in a study of regulatory T cells in long-lasting Graves disease. This sample's time point: newly diagnosed GD, antithyroid drugs for less than 3 months. The TCR library was made from RNA that had been extracted from PBMCs in TRIzol. The TCR beta library used iRepertoire HTBI primers with Arm-PCR amplification of CDR3. One entry per CDR3 protein, called by TCRdb with MiXCR from the multiplex PCR reads. The table shows around 500,000 distinct CDR3 sequences, with around an eighth occurring only once. The same sample was also used in a study of T cells in Graves' hyperthyroidism and ophthalmopathy.

This material consisted of peripheral blood mononuclear cells (PBMCs), taken at new diagnosis, from a patient treated with antithyroid drugs. The receptors shown here come from a man aged 30 to 45 with Graves disease.

This clonotype was recorded many times. The genes are TRBV11-2 and TRBJ2-3; D is possibly TRBD1 or TRBD2 (5 bases each). The V gene's germline CDR1 is SGHAT and CDR2 FQNNGV. The CDR3 loop spans 15 amino acids. Trimming removed 7 bases at V and 2 bases at J, with 16 bases between. The CDR3 coding sequence is TGTGCCAGCACCGAGGGCAGGGCGACCACAGATACGCAGTATTTT. This sequence encodes CASTEGRATTDTQYF.

This clonotype was observed many times. The chain joins TRBV3-1 to TRBJ2-7; no firm D call. CDR1 and CDR2 from the germline V gene are LGHDT and YNNKEL (reference sequence). CDR3 size: 15 residues. The ends were cut back, 4 bases at V and 0 bases at J, with 13 bases in the middle. The CDR3 sequence is CASSPSYDTSYEQYF. In DNA, the CDR3 is TGTGCCAGCAGCCCCTCGTACGACACCTCCTACGAGCAGTACTTC.

This clonotype has a count of ten or more. The rearrangement joins TRBV20-1 to TRBJ2-7; 10 bases match TRBD1. V trimming: 3 bases; J trimming: 8 bases; junction bases outside the gene matches: 16. Germline assignment: CDR1 DFQATT and CDR2 SNEGSKA (reference sequence). CDR3 length: 16 residues. In DNA, the CDR3 is TGCAGTGCTAGGTACCTCCTCGGGACAGGGGACGACCAGCAGTACTTC. It is translated as CSARYLLGTGDDQQYF.

This clonotype was recorded many times. The chain carries TRBV5-1 and TRBJ2-2, with TRBD2 matching 12 bases. The CDR3 covers 18 residues. Germline CDR1 reads SGHRS; CDR2 reads YFSETQ. Trimming cost V 4 bases and J 6 bases; bases outside gene matches: 13. CDR3 region: CASSTTSGRISSAGELFF. The CDR3 coding sequence is TGCGCCAGCAGCACAACTAGCGGGAGGATCTCTTCTGCCGGGGAGCTGTTTTTT.

The V call is TRBV6-2 or TRBV6-3, the J call TRBJ1-1, with D possibly matching TRBD1 (6 bases). The CDR3 is made up of 16 amino acids. From germline, CDR1 is MNHEY and CDR2 SVGEGT. The V end lost 8 bases, the J end lost 0 bases, and 19 bases lay between the germline ends. CDR3 coding DNA: TGTGCCAGCGGAACCGGACAGAGCATAATGAACACTGAAGCTTTCTTT. It codes for CASGTGQSIMNTEAFF.

On this clonotype: The final CDR3 position lacks the conserved phenylalanine or tryptophan, pointing to a likely read error. V is TRBV7-2 and J is TRBJ2-7; D is uncertain. Germline CDR1 and CDR2: SGHTA and FQGNSA. This CDR3 has 15 residues. Trimming pared 5 bases from V and 5 bases from J, leaving 19 bases between. The CDR3 DNA sequence: TGTGCCAGCAGCCCCCAGACCTTTATGGTGCACGAGCAGTACCTC. This translates into CASSPQTFMVHEQYL.

CDR3 DNA sequence: TGCAGTGTCATAGCCCTTCGGACTAGCGGGAGGGCCGCCGGGGAGCTGTTTTTT. It is translated as CSVIALRTSGRAAGELFF. The chain has TRBV20-1 and TRBJ2-2, with 15 nucleotides matching TRBD2. Germline V CDR1 and CDR2: DFQATT, SNEGSKA (reference sequence). With 7 bases clipped from V and 6 bases from J, the junction kept 15 bases outside the gene matches. This CDR3 contains 18 residues.

The table lists this clonotype with many counts. The chain has TRBV2 and TRBJ2-1; a weak D match, TRBD1 (6 bases). The CDR3 spans 12 residues. Germline loops: CDR1 SNHLY, CDR2 FYNNEI. Trimming removed 6 bases at V and 6 bases at J, with 9 bases between. CDR3 amino acids: CASRAGVNEQFF. The CDR3 DNA sequence: TGTGCCAGCAGAGCAGGGGTCAATGAGCAGTTCTTC.

This clonotype was observed at least ten times. The V call is TRBV10-2, the J call TRBJ1-1; TRBD1 matches 7 bases. The CDR3 length is 14 residues. Trimming removed 6 bases from V and 1 base from J; junction bases left unmatched: 5. CDR1 is WSHSY, CDR2 SAAADI, per germline. CDR3 DNA sequence: TGCGCCAGCAGGGAGGGACAGCAGAACACTGAAGCTTTCTTT. Its protein product is CASREGQQNTEAFF.